The clone carrying this T cell receptor beta chain was picked up a small number of times. Its antigen remains unknown. Germline V gene sequence: CDR1 SGHTA, CDR2 FQGNSA. There are 12 residues in the CDR3. V lost 3 bases, J lost 10 bases, and 10 bases lay in between. 60 Vbeta and 13 Jbeta primers were used in PCR. The data were produced by immunoSEQ multiplex PCR, yet TCRdb's version contains in-frame clones alone and is incomplete. The sample records over 75,000 clones, about three quarters being singletons. This specimen comes from a study of cytomegalovirus exposure and HLA in healthy donors. Study-level points and caveats: Among the sequence variants, a highly shared cluster was likely an artifact of sequencing.

This TCR was recovered from a middle-aged man in good health and CMV-seropositive. The sample consisted of PBMCs. The chain has TRBV7-2 and TRBJ2-1; D remains ambiguous. CDR3 in amino acids: CASSFAGREQFF. The DNA of the CDR3 is TGTGCCAGCAGCTTCGCAGGCAGGGAGCAGTTCTTC.